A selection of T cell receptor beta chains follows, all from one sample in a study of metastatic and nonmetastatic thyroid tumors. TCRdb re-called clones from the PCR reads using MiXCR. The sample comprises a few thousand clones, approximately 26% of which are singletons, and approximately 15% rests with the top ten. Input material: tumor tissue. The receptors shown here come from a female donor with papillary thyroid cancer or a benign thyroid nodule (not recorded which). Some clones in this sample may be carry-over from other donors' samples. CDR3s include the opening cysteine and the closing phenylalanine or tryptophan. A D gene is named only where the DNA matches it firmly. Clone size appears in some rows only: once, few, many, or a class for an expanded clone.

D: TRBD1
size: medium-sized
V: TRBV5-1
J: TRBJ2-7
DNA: TGCGCCAGCAGCTCCACCGGGACAGGGCTTTACGAGCAGTACTTC
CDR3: CASSSTGTGLYEQYF

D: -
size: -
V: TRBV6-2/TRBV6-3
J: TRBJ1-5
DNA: TGTGCCAGCAGTTACTCTTTACGCGGGGGTCATCCCCAGCATTTT
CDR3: CASSYSLRGGHPQHF

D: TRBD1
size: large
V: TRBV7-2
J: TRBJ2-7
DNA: TGTGCCAGCAGCCCGGACAGGGGGTACTACGAGCAGTACTTC
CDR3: CASSPDRGYYEQYF

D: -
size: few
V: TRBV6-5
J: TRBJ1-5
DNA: TGTGCCAGCAGTTACTCGCTAGGATCCAACCAGCCCCAGCATTTT
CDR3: CASSYSLGSNQPQHF

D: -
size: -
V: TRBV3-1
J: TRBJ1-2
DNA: TGTGCCAGCAGCCAAGACCACAGGGAAGGCTACACCTTC
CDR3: CASSQDHREGYTF

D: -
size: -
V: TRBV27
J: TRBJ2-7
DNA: TGTGCCAGCAGTTTGGGGCTAAATTCCTACGAGCAGTACTTC
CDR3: CASSLGLNSYEQYF

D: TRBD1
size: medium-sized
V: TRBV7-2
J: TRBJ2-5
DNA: TGTGCCAGCAGCCCAAGGACAGGGGGAGGGGAGACCCAGTACTTC
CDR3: CASSPRTGGGETQYF

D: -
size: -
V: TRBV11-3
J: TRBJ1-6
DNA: TGTGCCAGCAGCCAAACAGATTATAATTCACCCCTCCACTTT
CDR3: CASSQTDYNSPLHF

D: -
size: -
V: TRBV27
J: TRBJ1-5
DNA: TGTGCCAGCAGCCCTAGTTTTGGGGGGCGACGGTATCAGCCCCAGCATTTT
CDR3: CASSPSFGGRRYQPQHF

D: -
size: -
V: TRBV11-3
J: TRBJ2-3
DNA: TGTGCCAGCAGCTTCGCTGGGGATACGCAGTATTTT
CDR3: CASSFAGDTQYF

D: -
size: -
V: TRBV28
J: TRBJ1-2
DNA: TGTGCCAGCAGTTTCGAGGGAAGGACTTGGTTCTTC
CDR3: CASSFEGRTWFF

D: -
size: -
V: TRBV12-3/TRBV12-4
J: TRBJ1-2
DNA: TGTGCCAGCAGCCCGCAGATGAACTATGGCTACACCTTC
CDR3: CASSPQMNYGYTF

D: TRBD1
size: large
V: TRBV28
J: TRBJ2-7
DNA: TGTGCCAGCAGTTTAGCGACGGGACAGAATACCTACGAGCAGTACTTC
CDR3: CASSLATGQNTYEQYF

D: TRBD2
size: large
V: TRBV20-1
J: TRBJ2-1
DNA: TGCAGTGCTAGAGCTCCGGGCCTAGCGGGAGACAATGAGCAGTTCTTC
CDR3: CSARAPGLAGDNEQFF